This T cell receptor (beta chain) was found in a study of long-term antiretroviral therapy in people with HIV. Study conclusions and caveats: Blood in the study was drawn between the mid-2000s and the late 2010s, possibly under older ART regimens, which may be less effective than current ones. ART was followed by higher diversity that remained below transplant donor controls.

Remarks on this clone: Its target is not known.

They ran version v3.0 of the immunoSEQ assay at survey level. The method was immunoSEQ multiplex PCR; TCRdb's version includes in-frame clones alone and lacks a portion of them. The table has about 23,000 clones, more than 70% seen once. All participants with HIV were treated in the United States. This receptor was obtained from a man between 60 and 75 years old with HIV. Material: unsorted PBMCs, obtained 0.6 years after starting antiretroviral therapy.

CDR3 sequence reads: CASRVWASGTDTQYF. Written as DNA, the CDR3 is TGTGCCAGCAGGGTCTGGGCTAGCGGAACAGATACGCAGTATTTT. V gene TRBV6-1 combines with J gene TRBJ2-3; TRBD2 aligns across 7 bases. CDR1 is MNHNS and CDR2 is SASEGT in the germline V gene. CDR3 length: 15 residues. Trimming at V came to 6 bases and at J to 3 bases, leaving 9 bases not matched to a gene.